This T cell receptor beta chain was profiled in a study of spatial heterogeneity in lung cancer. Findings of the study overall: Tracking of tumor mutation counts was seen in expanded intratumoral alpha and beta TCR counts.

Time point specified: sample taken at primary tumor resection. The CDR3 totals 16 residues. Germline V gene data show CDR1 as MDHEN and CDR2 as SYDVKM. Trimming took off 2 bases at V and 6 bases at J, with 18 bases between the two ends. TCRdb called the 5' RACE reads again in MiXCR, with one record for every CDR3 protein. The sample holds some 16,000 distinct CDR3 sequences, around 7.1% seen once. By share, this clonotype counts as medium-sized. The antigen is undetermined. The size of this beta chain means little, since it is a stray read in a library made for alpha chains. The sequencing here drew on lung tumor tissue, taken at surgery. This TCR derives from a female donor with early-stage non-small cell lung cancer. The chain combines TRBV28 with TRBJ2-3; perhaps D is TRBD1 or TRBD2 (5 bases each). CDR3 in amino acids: CASSLPGPRVSDTQYF. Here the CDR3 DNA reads TGTGCCAGCAGTTTACCGGGACCCCGGGTATCCGATACGCAGTATTTT.